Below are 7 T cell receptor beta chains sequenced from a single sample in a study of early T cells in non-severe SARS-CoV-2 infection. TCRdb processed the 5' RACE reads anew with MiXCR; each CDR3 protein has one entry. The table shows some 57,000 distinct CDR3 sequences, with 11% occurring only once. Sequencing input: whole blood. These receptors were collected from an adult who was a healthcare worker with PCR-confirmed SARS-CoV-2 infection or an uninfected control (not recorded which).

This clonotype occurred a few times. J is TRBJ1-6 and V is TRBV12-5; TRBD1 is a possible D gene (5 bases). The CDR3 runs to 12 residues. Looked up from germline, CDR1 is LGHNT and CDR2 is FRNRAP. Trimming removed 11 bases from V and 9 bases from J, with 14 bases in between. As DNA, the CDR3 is TGTGCTTCAATTGGGGACTTTTCACCCCTCCACTTT. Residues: CASIGDFSPLHF.

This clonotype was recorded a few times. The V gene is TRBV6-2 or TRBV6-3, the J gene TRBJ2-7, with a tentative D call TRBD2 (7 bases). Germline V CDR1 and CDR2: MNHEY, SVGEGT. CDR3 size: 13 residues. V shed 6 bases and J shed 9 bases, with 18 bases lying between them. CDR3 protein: CASSSAGAGMQYF. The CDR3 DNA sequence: TGTGCCAGCAGCTCCGCGGGGGCGGGTATGCAGTACTTC.

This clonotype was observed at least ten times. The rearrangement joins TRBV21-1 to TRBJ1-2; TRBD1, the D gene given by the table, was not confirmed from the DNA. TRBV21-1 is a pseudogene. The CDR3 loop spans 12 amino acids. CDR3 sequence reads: CASNDRDYGYTF. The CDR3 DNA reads TGTGCCAGCAACGACAGGGACTATGGCTACACCTTC.

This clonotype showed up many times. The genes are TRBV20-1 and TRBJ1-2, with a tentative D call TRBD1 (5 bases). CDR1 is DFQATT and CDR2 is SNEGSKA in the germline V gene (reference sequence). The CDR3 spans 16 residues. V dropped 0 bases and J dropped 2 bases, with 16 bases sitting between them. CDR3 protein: CSARDVRQHENYGYTF. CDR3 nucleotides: TGCAGTGCTAGAGACGTACGACAGCACGAGAACTATGGCTACACCTTC.

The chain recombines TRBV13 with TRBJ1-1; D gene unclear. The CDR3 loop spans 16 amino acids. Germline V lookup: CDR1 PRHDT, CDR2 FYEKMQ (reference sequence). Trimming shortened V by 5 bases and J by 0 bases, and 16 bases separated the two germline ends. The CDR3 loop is CASSLSLGSLNTEAFF. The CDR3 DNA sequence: TGTGCCAGCAGCCTCTCCCTAGGGTCTTTGAACACTGAAGCTTTCTTT.

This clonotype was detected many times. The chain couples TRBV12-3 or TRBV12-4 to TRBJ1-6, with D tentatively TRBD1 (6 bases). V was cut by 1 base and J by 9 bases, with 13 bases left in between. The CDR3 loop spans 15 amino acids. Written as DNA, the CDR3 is TGTGCCAGCAGTTTAGGGTCAGGGGCCGGTTCACCCCTCCACTTT. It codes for CASSLGSGAGSPLHF.

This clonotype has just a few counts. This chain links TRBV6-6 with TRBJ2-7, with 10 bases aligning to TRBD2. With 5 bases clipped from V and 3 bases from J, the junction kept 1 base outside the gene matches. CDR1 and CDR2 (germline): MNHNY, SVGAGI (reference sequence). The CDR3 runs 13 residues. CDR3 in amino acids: CASSSGGDYEQYF. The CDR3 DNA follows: TGTGCCAGCAGTAGCGGGGGGGACTACGAGCAGTACTTC.